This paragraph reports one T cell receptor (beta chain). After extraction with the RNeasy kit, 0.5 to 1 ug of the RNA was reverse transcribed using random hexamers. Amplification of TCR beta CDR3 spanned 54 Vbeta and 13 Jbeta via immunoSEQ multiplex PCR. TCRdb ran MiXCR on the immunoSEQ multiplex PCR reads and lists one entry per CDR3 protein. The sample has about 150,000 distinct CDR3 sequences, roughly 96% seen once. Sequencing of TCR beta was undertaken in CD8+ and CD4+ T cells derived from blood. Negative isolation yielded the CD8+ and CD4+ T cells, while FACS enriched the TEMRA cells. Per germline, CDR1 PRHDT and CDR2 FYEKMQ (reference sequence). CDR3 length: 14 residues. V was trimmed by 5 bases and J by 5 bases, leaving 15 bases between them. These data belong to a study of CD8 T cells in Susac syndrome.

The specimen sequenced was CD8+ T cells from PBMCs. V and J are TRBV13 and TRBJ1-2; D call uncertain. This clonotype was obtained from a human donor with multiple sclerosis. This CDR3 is CASSSAGLGYGYTF. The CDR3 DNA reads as TGTGCCAGCAGCAGCGCTGGTTTGGGGTATGGCTACACCTTC.